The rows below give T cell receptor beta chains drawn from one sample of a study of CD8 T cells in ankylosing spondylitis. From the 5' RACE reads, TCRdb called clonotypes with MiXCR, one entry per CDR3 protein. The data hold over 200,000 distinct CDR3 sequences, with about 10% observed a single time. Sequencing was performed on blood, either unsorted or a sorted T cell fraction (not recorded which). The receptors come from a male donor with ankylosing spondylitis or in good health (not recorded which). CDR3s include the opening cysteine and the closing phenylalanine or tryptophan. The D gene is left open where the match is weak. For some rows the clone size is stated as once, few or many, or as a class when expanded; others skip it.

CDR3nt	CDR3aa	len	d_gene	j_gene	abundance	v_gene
TGTGCCAGCAGCAAACAGGGGGTACGCAATCAGCCCCAGCATTTT	CASSKQGVRNQPQHF	15	TRBD1	TRBJ1-5	many	TRBV7-9
TGCAGTGCTGGACAGCCGTACCAAGAGACCCAGTACTTC	CSAGQPYQETQYF	13	-	TRBJ2-5	many	TRBV20-1
TGCGCCAGCAGCTCCATCGACGGGAGCTCCTATAATTCACCCCTCCACTTT	CASSSIDGSSYNSPLHF	17	-	TRBJ1-6	many	TRBV5-1
TGCAGTGCTTACCGTAGCGGGGGGGCTATCAATGAGCAGTTCTTC	CSAYRSGGAINEQFF	15	TRBD2	TRBJ2-1	many	TRBV20-1
TGTGCCAGCAGTTTATTCTACAGGGGGCCCACAGATACGCAGTATTTT	CASSLFYRGPTDTQYF	16	TRBD1	TRBJ2-3	-	TRBV27
TGCGCCAGCAGCTTGGTGGGACTAGCGGCTGTCAATGAGCAGTTCTTC	CASSLVGLAAVNEQFF	16	TRBD2	TRBJ2-1	-	TRBV5-1
TGTGCCAGCACTCAAGACAGGGCACTCTATGGCTACACCTTC	CASTQDRALYGYTF	14	TRBD1	TRBJ1-2	many	TRBV12-3/TRBV12-4
TGTGCCAGCAGCCAAGGGGGGGGTCCAAGGTCACCCCTCCACTTT	CASSQGGGPRSPLHF	15	-	TRBJ1-6	-	TRBV14
TGTGCCAGCAGCCTTGGGACAGGTGCTAGCAATCAGCCCCAGCATTTT	CASSLGTGASNQPQHF	16	TRBD1	TRBJ1-5	many	TRBV7-9
TGCAGTGCTAGAGATTTTAGGCAGGGGAACATTCAGTACTTC	CSARDFRQGNIQYF	14	-	TRBJ2-4	many	TRBV20-1
TGTGCCAGCAGCTTCCGTTCCTACGAGCAGTACTTC	CASSFRSYEQYF	12	-	TRBJ2-7	many	TRBV5-6
TGTGCCAGCAGTCAGACAGGGTCGGAGTACACCGGGGAGCTGTTTTTT	CASSQTGSEYTGELFF	16	TRBD1	TRBJ2-2	many	TRBV12-3/TRBV12-4
TGTGCCATCAGTGAGTCGGGCGTGGGCAATCAGCCCCAGCATTTT	CAISESGVGNQPQHF	15	-	TRBJ1-5	many	TRBV10-3
TGCAGTGCATCGAGGACAGGAGAAGAGACCCAGTACTTC	CSASRTGEETQYF	13	TRBD1	TRBJ2-5	few	TRBV20-1
TGCGCCAGCAGTCCCGGGACAGGGGTCGGCAATGAGCAGTTCTTC	CASSPGTGVGNEQFF	15	TRBD1	TRBJ2-1	many	TRBV5-1